Below are 31 T cell receptor beta chains sequenced from a single sample in a study of OX40 agonist ivuxolimab in advanced cancers. Generated by immunoSEQ multiplex PCR, the TCRdb table keeps only in-frame clones and is missing some. The sample consists of around 80,000 clones, over 75% of them appearing once. This material consisted of CD4+ or CD8+ T cells sorted from blood, taken in a trial of the OX40 agonist ivuxolimab. These receptors were taken from an adult with an advanced solid tumor such as melanoma, head and neck, liver or kidney cancer.

This clone was detected only a few times. The genes are TRBV5-4 and TRBJ2-5; the match to TRBD2 covers 10 bases. This CDR3 comprises 14 residues. J was trimmed by 2 bases and V by 2 bases; bases with no gene match: 0. Germline V CDR1 and CDR2: SGHNT, YYREEE (reference sequence). CDR3 nucleotides: TGTGCCAGCAGCTTAGCGGGGGGGCAAGAGACCCAGTACTTC. Its translation is CASSLAGGQETQYF.

The chain uses TRBV11-3 and TRBJ2-1, with D uncertain. CDR1 is SGHNT and CDR2 is YENEEA in the germline V gene. The V end was cut by 1 base, the J end by 9 bases, with 10 bases between. This CDR3 spans 13 amino acids. CDR3 loop: CASSLVSESEQFF. CDR3 DNA sequence: TGTGCCAGCAGCTTAGTTTCCGAGAGTGAGCAGTTCTTC.

The chain joins TRBV6-1 to TRBJ2-3; TRBD1 is a possible D gene (5 bases). Trimming left V 4 bases short and J 0 bases short, with 11 bases between. The CDR3 has 15 amino acids. Per germline, CDR1 MNHNS and CDR2 SASEGT. The CDR3 sequence is CASSANRLSTDTQYF. In DNA, the CDR3 is TGTGCCAGCAGTGCAAACAGGTTAAGCACAGATACGCAGTATTTT.

The J gene is TRBJ2-2, the V gene TRBV2, with D perhaps TRBD1 (5 bases). Between the trimmed V and J ends, which lost 6 bases and 7 bases, there was a span of 12 bases. The CDR3 is 13 residues long. Germline V gives CDR1 SNHLY, CDR2 FYNNEI. DNA of the CDR3: TGTGCCAGCAGGGACACCCCGGTCGGGGAGCTGTTTTTT. Amino acids: CASRDTPVGELFF.

The CDR3 loop reads CASSFLSTGTNYGYTF. CDR3 DNA sequence: TGTGCCAGCAGCTTTCTCTCGACAGGGACTAACTATGGCTACACCTTC. The chain carries TRBV5-8 and TRBJ1-2, with 7 bases identical to TRBD1. CDR1 is SGHTS, CDR2 YDEGEE, per germline. The CDR3 has 16 residues. V gave up 2 bases and J gave up 0 bases; unmatched junction bases: 7. The full variable domain, with the rest looked up from reference TRBV5-8 and TRBJ1-2, is EAGVTQSPTHLIKTRGQQATLRCSPISGHTSVYWYQQALGLGLQFLLWYDEGEERNRGNFPPRFSGRQFPNYSSELNVNALELEDSALYLCASSFLSTGTNYGYTFGSGTRLTVV.

This chain links TRBV10-3 with TRBJ2-1, with TRBD1 identical over 10 bases. The CDR3 contains 16 residues. Trimming cost V 2 bases and J 5 bases; bases outside gene matches: 6. CDR1 is ENHRY, CDR2 SYGVKD, per germline. CDR3 nucleotide sequence: TGTGCCATCAGTGAGGTGGGACAGGGGCGGCACAATGAGCAGTTCTTC. Protein: CAISEVGQGRHNEQFF.

V and J are TRBV19 and TRBJ2-1; D gene ambiguous. The germline V gene encodes CDR1 LNHDA and CDR2 SQIVND (reference sequence). The CDR3 totals 11 residues. V lost 7 bases and J lost 10, with 11 bases in between. CDR3 bases: TGTGCCAGTAATTCTCGGCGGGAGCAGTTCTTC. Protein sequence: CASNSRREQFF. The whole variable domain, remainder taken from reference TRBV19 and TRBJ2-1, is DGGITQSPKYLFRKEGQNVTLSCEQNLNHDAMYWYRQDPGQGLRLIYYSQIVNDFQKGDIAEGYSVSREKKESFPLTVTSAQKNPTAFYLCASNSRREQFFGPGTRLTVL.

The rearrangement uses TRBV10-3 and TRBJ2-1; 10 bases fit TRBD1. After removal of 9 bases from V and 9 bases from J, the junction contained 5 bases not matched to a gene. In germline, CDR1 is ENHRY, CDR2 SYGVKD. The CDR3 is 12 residues long. DNA for the CDR3: TGTGCCATTGGACAGGGGGTTGGTGAGCAGTTCTTC. It yields the protein CAIGQGVGEQFF.

The chain joins TRBV11-2 to TRBJ2-2; D remains ambiguous. Between the trimmed V and J ends, which lost 1 base and 3 bases, there was a span of 9 bases. This CDR3 has 15 amino acids. The germline V gene encodes CDR1 SGHAT and CDR2 FQNNGV. CDR3: CASSLGQPHTGELFF. The CDR3 nucleotides read TGTGCCAGCAGCTTAGGACAACCTCACACCGGGGAGCTGTTTTTT.

This clone came up a few times. The V call is TRBV9, the J call TRBJ1-1; TRBD1 matches at 9 bases. The V and J ends lost 1 base and 6 bases, in that order; junction bases with no gene match: 1. Germline V gene sequence: CDR1 SGDLS, CDR2 YYNGEE. This CDR3 contains 13 residues. DNA for the CDR3: TGTGCCAGCAGCGTAACAGGGGGCTCTGAAGCTTTCTTT. The encoded protein is CASSVTGGSEAFF.

This chain joins TRBV7-9 and TRBJ1-2; 7 bases agree with TRBD1. The ends lost 5 bases at V and 8 bases at J; junction bases unmatched: 11. Germline CDR1 SEHNR, CDR2 FQNEAQ (reference sequence). CDR3 size: 14 residues. In nucleotides, the CDR3 is TGTGCCAGCAGCCGCTCCGGGACAGAAAACGGCTACACCTTC. Translation gives CASSRSGTENGYTF.

CDR3 coding DNA: TGCGCCCGGATGACTACAGGGCGAAATTCACCCCTCCACTTT. It yields the protein CARMTTGRNSPLHF. V and J are TRBV23-1 and TRBJ1-6; TRBD1 might be the D (6 bases). TRBV23-1 is an ORF for which the function is uncertain. Trimming stripped 11 bases from V and 7 bases from J, with 18 bases between. The CDR3 is 14 residues long.

The chain carries TRBV7-3 and TRBJ2-7; a possible D gene is TRBD1 (5 bases). Trimming shortened V by 5 bases and J by 5 bases, and 19 bases separated the two germline ends. The CDR3 extends over 15 amino acids. The V gene's germline CDR1 is SGHTA and CDR2 FQGTGA. The CDR3 is CASSNRVTGRDEQYF. CDR3 nucleotides: TGTGCCAGCAGCAATAGGGTTACAGGAAGGGACGAGCAGTACTTC.

The rearrangement links TRBV21-1 to TRBJ1-6. TRBV21-1 corresponds to a pseudogene. The CDR3 is made up of 16 amino acids. The CDR3 bases are TGTGCCAGCAGCAGCCGGGCCCAATTTCACAATTCACCCCTCCACTTT. This codes for CASSSRAQFHNSPLHF.

This chain uses TRBV5-5 with TRBJ1-1, with TRBD1 as a possible D gene (5 bases). The CDR3 loop spans 16 amino acids. Trimming stripped 6 bases from V and 2 bases from J, with 20 bases between. The V gene's germline CDR1 is SGHKS and CDR2 YYEKEE (reference sequence). CDR3 sequence (DNA): TGTGCCAGCATCGACATGGGGCCGGCCTTTAACACTGAAGCTTTCTTT. This sequence encodes CASIDMGPAFNTEAFF.

The genes are TRBV28 and TRBJ1-1; maybe TRBD1 (5 bases). V lost 4 bases and J 5 bases, leaving 17 bases between the germline ends. The CDR3 consists of 15 residues. Germline-derived CDR1 and CDR2 are MDHEN and SYDVKM. The CDR3 spells CASSWGRAGGTEAFF. Here the CDR3 DNA reads TGTGCCAGCAGTTGGGGGAGGGCTGGGGGTACTGAAGCTTTCTTT.

The CDR3: CASSLTVRGNEQFF. The CDR3 nucleotides are TGTGCCAGCAGCTTGACAGTCCGGGGGAATGAGCAGTTCTTC. The chain employs TRBV7-6 and TRBJ2-1; TRBD2 might be the D (6 bases). CDR1 is SGHVS and CDR2 is FNYEAQ in the germline V gene. Between the trimmed V and J ends, which lost 3 bases and 7 bases, there was a span of 13 bases. The CDR3 is 14 residues long.

In this sample, this clone turned up a few times. This chain links TRBV7-2 with TRBJ1-2, with a tentative D call TRBD1 (6 bases). Germline CDR1 is SGHTA and CDR2 is FQGNSA. The CDR3 has 14 amino acids. V was pared by 5 bases and J by 4 bases, with 14 bases between. The CDR3 coding sequence is TGTGCCAGCAGCGTCCCCACAGGGACCTATGGCTACACCTTC. Translating gives CASSVPTGTYGYTF.

The J gene is TRBJ1-1, the V gene TRBV5-6; TRBD1 matches at 9 bases. V lost 6 bases to trimming and J lost 14 bases; unmatched junction nucleotides: 14. CDR3 length: 13 amino acids. The germline V gene encodes CDR1 SGHDT and CDR2 YYEEEE. This chain's CDR3 is CASTMGQGGLRFF. DNA of the CDR3: TGTGCCAGCACCATGGGACAGGGAGGGCTACGATTCTTT. Full variable domain (outside the CDR3, taken from reference TRBV5-6 and TRBJ1-1): DAGVTQSPTHLIKTRGQQVTLRCSPKSGHDTVSWYQQALGQGPQFIFQYYEEEERQRGNFPDRFSGHQFPNYSSELNVNALLLGDSALYLCASTMGQGGLRFFGQGTRLTVV.

The chain links TRBV2 to TRBJ1-1, with D perhaps matching TRBD1 (6 bases). There are 12 residues in the CDR3. V was clipped by 4 bases and J by 6 bases, with 9 bases between them. Germline V gene data show CDR1 as SNHLY and CDR2 as FYNNEI. This chain's CDR3 is CASSVGGPEAFF. The DNA for the CDR3 is TGTGCCAGCAGTGTGGGGGGGCCTGAAGCTTTCTTT. Filled out from reference TRBV2 and TRBJ1-1, the complete variable domain reads EPEVTQTPSHQVTQMGQEVILRCVPISNHLYFYWYRQILGQKVEFLVSFYNNEISEKSEIFDDQFSVERPDGSNFTLKIRSTKLEDSAMYFCASSVGGPEAFFGQGTRLTVV.

V and J are TRBV7-2 and TRBJ2-1; D might be TRBD2 (6 bases). The V and J ends lost 2 bases and 15 bases respectively, with 17 bases between them. The length of the CDR3 is 13 residues. Germline CDR1 reads SGHTA; CDR2 reads FQGNSA. The CDR3 nucleotides read TGTGCCAGCAGCTTACGGACTATCGGGGTCCTGTTCTTC. The encoded protein is CASSLRTIGVLFF.

The J gene is TRBJ2-6, the V gene TRBV28; TRBD2 matches 13 bases. Germline values: CDR1 MDHEN, CDR2 SYDVKM. Trimming at V came to 6 bases and at J to 5 bases, leaving 4 bases not matched to a gene. The CDR3 covers 16 residues. This CDR3 reads CASSPGLAGRANVLTF. The CDR3 DNA reads TGTGCCAGCAGCCCGGGACTAGCGGGAAGGGCCAACGTCCTGACTTTC.

This clone was counted only a few times. V usage is TRBV7-3 and J usage is TRBJ1-1; D is ambiguous. CDR1 is SGHTA, CDR2 FQGTGA, per germline. Trimming pared 0 bases from V and 0 bases from J, leaving 2 bases between. This CDR3 spans 13 amino acids. The CDR3 region has the DNA TGTGCCAGCAGCTTAACAGTGAACACTGAAGCTTTCTTT. It is translated as CASSLTVNTEAFF.

The J gene is TRBJ1-6, the V gene TRBV2, with D maybe TRBD1 (5 bases). Trimming pared 8 bases from V and 9 bases from J, leaving 11 bases between. CDR1 is SNHLY and CDR2 is FYNNEI in the germline V gene. CDR3 length: 12 residues. CDR3 region: CASGTGPSPLHF. The CDR3 nucleotides are TGTGCCAGCGGCACAGGACCTTCACCCCTCCACTTT.

A single count supports this clone. The genes are TRBV11-2 and TRBJ2-5; a weak D match, TRBD2 (5 bases). This CDR3 contains 15 residues. Trimming removed 0 bases at V and 5 bases at J, with 13 bases between. The germline V gene has CDR1 SGHAT and CDR2 FQNNGV. The CDR3 DNA is TGTGCCAGCAGCTTAGATCATGGGTCGGGGGAGACCCAGTACTTC. This sequence encodes CASSLDHGSGETQYF.

This rearrangement joins TRBV6-1 to TRBJ1-2, with D unclear. The V gene lost 5 bases and the J gene lost 11 bases, with 21 bases spanning the gap. The length of the CDR3 is 14 residues. CDR1 and CDR2 (germline): MNHNS, SASEGT. CDR3 DNA sequence: TGTGCCAGCAGTACAATTCCGGGAAATTCTCCATACACCTTC. The encoded protein is CASSTIPGNSPYTF.

The chain employs TRBV7-2 and TRBJ1-1; D is possibly TRBD1 (6 bases). V was pared by 5 bases and J by 5 bases, with 15 bases between. Looked up from germline, CDR1 is SGHTA and CDR2 is FQGNSA. CDR3 length: 14 amino acids. CDR3 sequence reads: CASSPGTPRTEAFF. The CDR3 nucleotides read TGTGCCAGCAGCCCGGGGACACCGAGGACTGAAGCTTTCTTT.

Only a few counts were recorded for this clone. This chain uses TRBV5-6 with TRBJ1-1; D unclear. CDR3 length: 12 amino acids. The germline V and J ends were trimmed by 0 bases and 7 bases, with 7 bases remaining between them. In germline, CDR1 is SGHDT, CDR2 YYEEEE. The CDR3 here is CASSLGVLEAFF. In DNA form, the CDR3 reads TGTGCCAGCAGCTTGGGGGTACTTGAAGCTTTCTTT.

V is TRBV9 and J is TRBJ1-2, with a tentative D call TRBD1 (6 bases). CDR1 SGDLS and CDR2 YYNGEE come from the germline V gene. The CDR3 is 12 amino acids. V lost 6 bases and J 4 bases, leaving 10 bases between the germline ends. Here the CDR3 DNA reads TGTGCCAGCAAGGGGGGCGGCTATGGCTACACCTTC. Protein: CASKGGGYGYTF.

The V gene is TRBV25-1, the J gene TRBJ1-2; 7 bases are shared with TRBD1. From germline, CDR1 is MGHDK and CDR2 SYGVNS. V lost 8 bases to trimming and J lost 4 bases; unmatched junction nucleotides: 7. This CDR3 has 13 residues. The CDR3 loop is CASAGTAVYGYTF. The DNA for the CDR3 is TGTGCCAGCGCCGGGACAGCCGTCTATGGCTACACCTTC.

The CDR3: CASNQLAGTHNEQFF. The CDR3 nucleotides read TGCGCCAGCAACCAGCTAGCGGGTACCCACAATGAGCAGTTCTTC. This sequence joins TRBV5-1 and TRBJ2-1; 8 nucleotides match TRBD2. The CDR3 sequence is 15 residues long. Trimming at V came to 6 bases and at J to 5 bases, leaving 10 bases not matched to a gene. The germline CDR1 and CDR2 sequences are SGHRS and YFSETQ.